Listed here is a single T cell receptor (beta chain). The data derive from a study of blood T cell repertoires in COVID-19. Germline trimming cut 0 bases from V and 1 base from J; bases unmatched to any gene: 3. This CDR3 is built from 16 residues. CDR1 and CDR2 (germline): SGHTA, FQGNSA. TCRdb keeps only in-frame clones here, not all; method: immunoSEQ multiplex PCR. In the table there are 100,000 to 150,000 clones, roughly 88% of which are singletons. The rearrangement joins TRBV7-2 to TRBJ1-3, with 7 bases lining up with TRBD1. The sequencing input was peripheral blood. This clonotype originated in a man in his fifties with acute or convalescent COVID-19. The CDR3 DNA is TGTGCCAGCAGCTTAGCGACAGGGAGATCTGGAAACACCATATATTTT. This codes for CASSLATGRSGNTIYF.